This TCR beta chain was sequenced for a study of CD8+ T cells in alopecia areata. Study details: Among treated patients, oral tofacitinib was administered at 5 to 10 mg twice daily. Findings of the study overall: While tofacitinib was given, many expanded lesional clones persisted in scalp and blood.

This clone was seen just once. The antigen is unknown. The authors extracted RNA and reverse transcribed it into cDNA as the sequencing template. Using immunoSEQ multiplex PCR, the repertoire was profiled, and TCRdb retains in-frame clones only, with some absent. The profile covers fewer than 110,000 clones, with approximately 90% appearing a single time and around 10% taken by the ten largest. Regarding treatment: oral pan-JAK inhibitor, 5-10 mg twice daily. Sequences were derived from CD8+ T cells sorted from blood, sampled at roughly week 30, from a patient treated with tofacitinib. The clonotype was recovered from a human donor with alopecia areata.

CDR3 nucleotide sequence: TGTGCCAGCAGTTTCCTCGGACAGCCCTATGGCTACACCTTC. It is translated as CASSFLGQPYGYTF. The V and J genes are TRBV27 and TRBJ1-2; tentatively, D is TRBD1 (6 bases). Germline V CDR1 and CDR2: MNHEY, SMNVEV (reference sequence). This CDR3 comprises 14 residues. Trimming stripped 3 bases from V and 4 bases from J, with 12 bases between.